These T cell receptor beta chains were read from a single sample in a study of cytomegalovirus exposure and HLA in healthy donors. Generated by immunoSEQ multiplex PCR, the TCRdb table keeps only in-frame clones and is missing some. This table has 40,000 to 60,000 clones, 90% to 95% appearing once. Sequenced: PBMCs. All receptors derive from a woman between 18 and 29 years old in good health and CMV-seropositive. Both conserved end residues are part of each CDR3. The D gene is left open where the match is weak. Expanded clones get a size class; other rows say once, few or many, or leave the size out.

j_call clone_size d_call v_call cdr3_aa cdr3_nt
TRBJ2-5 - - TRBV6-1 CASSEGLAPGTQYF TGTGCCAGCAGTGAGGGTCTAGCTCCGGGGACCCAGTACTTC
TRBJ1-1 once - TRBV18 CASSPGRTEAFF TGTGCCAGCTCACCAGGGAGAACTGAAGCTTTCTTT
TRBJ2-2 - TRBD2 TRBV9 CASSVAPGGRANTGELFF TGTGCCAGCAGCGTAGCTCCTGGCGGGAGGGCCAACACCGGGGAGCTGTTTTTT
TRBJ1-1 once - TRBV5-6 CASSLQWETEAFF TGTGCCAGCAGCTTGCAATGGGAGACTGAAGCTTTCTTT
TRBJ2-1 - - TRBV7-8 CASSLELGANYNEQFF TGTGCCAGCAGCTTAGAGTTAGGGGCGAACTACAATGAGCAGTTCTTC
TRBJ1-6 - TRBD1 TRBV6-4 CASNRGGNSPLHF TGTGCCAGCAACAGGGGTGGAAATTCACCCCTCCACTTT
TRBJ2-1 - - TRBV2 CASQILITSPDEQFF TGTGCCAGCCAAATCCTAATTACTAGTCCGGATGAGCAGTTCTTC
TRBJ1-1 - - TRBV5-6 CASSLERVRTEAFF TGTGCCAGCAGCTTGGAGAGGGTTAGGACTGAAGCTTTCTTT
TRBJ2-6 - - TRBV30 CAWSGRAGANVLTF TGTGCCTGGAGTGGCAGGGCTGGGGCCAACGTCCTGACTTTC
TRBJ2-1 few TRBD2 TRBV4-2 CASSQDGGSGANEQFF TGTGCCAGCAGCCAAGATGGCGGTAGCGGGGCCAATGAGCAGTTCTTC
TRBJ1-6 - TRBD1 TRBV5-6 CASSLGTGRLESYNSPLHF TGTGCCAGCAGCTTGGGGACAGGGCGTCTGGAGTCCTATAATTCACCCCTCCACTTT
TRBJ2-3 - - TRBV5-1 CASSPPRGGQGNSSTDTQYF TGCGCCAGCAGCCCCCCACGGGGGGGACAGGGAAATTCTAGCACAGATACGCAGTATTTT
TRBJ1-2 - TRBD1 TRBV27 CASAAGQGARGYGYTF TGTGCCAGCGCAGCGGGACAGGGGGCTCGCGGCTATGGCTACACCTTC
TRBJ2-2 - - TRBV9 CASSVGFSGGNTGELFF TGTGCCAGCAGCGTAGGGTTTAGCGGAGGGAACACCGGGGAGCTGTTTTTT
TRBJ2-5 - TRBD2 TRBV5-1 CASSTGLAAQETQYF TGCGCCAGCAGCACGGGACTAGCGGCCCAAGAGACCCAGTACTTC
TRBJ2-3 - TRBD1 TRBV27 CASSSLGQGTDTQYF TGTGCCAGCAGTTCGCTGGGACAGGGCACAGATACGCAGTATTTT
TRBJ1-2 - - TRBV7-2 CASSQGGRGALNYGYTF TGTGCCAGCAGCCAAGGGGGTCGGGGGGCTCTTAACTATGGCTACACCTTC
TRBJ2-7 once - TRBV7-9 CASSFQGGEQYF TGTGCCAGCAGCTTCCAGGGCGGCGAGCAGTACTTC
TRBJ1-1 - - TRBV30 CAWSRLDTEAFF TGTGCCTGGAGTAGGCTGGACACCGAAGCTTTCTTT
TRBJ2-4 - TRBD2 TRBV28 CASNGAGVNIQYF TGTGCCAGCAACGGAGCGGGAGTGAACATTCAGTACTTC
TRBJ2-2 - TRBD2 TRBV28 CASILSGSGELFF TGTGCCAGCATCCTGAGCGGGAGCGGGGAGCTGTTTTTT
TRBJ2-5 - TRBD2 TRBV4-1 CASSRLAGLLGETQYF TGCGCCAGCAGCCGACTAGCGGGGCTCCTCGGAGAGACCCAGTACTTC
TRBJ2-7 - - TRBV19 CASSPGWAGYEQYF TGTGCCAGTAGCCCCGGCTGGGCGGGATACGAGCAGTACTTC
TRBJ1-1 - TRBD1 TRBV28 CASSQQGTGVTEAFF TGTGCCAGCAGTCAGCAGGGGACAGGGGTGACTGAAGCTTTCTTT
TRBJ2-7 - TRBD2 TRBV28 CASNLRSGRFYEQYF TGTGCCAGCAACTTGCGTAGCGGGAGATTCTACGAGCAGTACTTC
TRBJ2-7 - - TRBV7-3 CASSQQAPLFYEQYF TGTGCCAGCAGCCAACAGGCGCCCCTTTTCTACGAGCAGTACTTC
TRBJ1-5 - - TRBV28 CASSWTEGWSQPQHF TGTGCCAGCAGTTGGACAGAAGGTTGGTCTCAGCCCCAGCATTTT
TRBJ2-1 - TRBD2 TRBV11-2 CASSSIPGLAGNEQFF TGTGCCAGCAGCTCAATACCGGGACTAGCGGGAAATGAGCAGTTCTTC
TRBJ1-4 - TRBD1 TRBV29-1 CSVAGQGRDEKLFF TGCAGCGTCGCCGGACAGGGGAGGGATGAAAAACTGTTTTTT
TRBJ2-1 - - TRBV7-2 CASSLARRTPSYNEQFF TGTGCCAGCAGCTTAGCCCGTCGGACTCCCTCCTACAATGAGCAGTTCTTC